This TCR beta chain was obtained from a study of blood T cell repertoires in COVID-19. Study-wide background: PBMCs, B-cell-depleted T cells, or T cells were the source of the cDNA or gDNA that made up the material.

In the source study's methods: It was from reference gene primer amplification that nucleated cell counts were estimated. Data came from immunoSEQ multiplex PCR; TCRdb stores just in-frame clones and leaves some out. V and J calls and clone size follow that table, whereas D and trimming were derived from the DNA. The sample lists 200,000 to 250,000 clones, more than 80% occurring once. Followed longitudinally, the Seattle patients had been enrolled during active infection. Germline CDR1 is KGHSH and CDR2 is LQKENI. The CDR3 extends over 16 amino acids. V was pared by 3 bases and J by 7 bases, with 20 bases between.

The J gene is TRBJ2-3, the V gene TRBV18; D is perhaps TRBD2 (5 bases). This receptor was obtained from a woman aged 25 to 45 with COVID-19, enrolled during active disease. The sequencing sample was made of peripheral blood. This CDR3 reads CASSPPDSVYGNTQYF. CDR3 DNA sequence: TGTGCCAGCTCACCTCCCGACTCTGTCTACGGGAATACGCAGTATTTT.